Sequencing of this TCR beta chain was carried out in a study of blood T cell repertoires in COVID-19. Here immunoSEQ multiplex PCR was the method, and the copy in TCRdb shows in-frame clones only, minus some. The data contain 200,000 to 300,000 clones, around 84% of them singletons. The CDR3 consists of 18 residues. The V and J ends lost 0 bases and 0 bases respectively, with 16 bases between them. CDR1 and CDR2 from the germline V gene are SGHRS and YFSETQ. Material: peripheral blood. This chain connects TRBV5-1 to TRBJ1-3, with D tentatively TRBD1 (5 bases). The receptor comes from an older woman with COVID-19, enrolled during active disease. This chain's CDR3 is CASSLGIGTVSSGNTIYF. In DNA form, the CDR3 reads TGCGCCAGCAGCTTGGGTATTGGGACTGTGAGCTCTGGAAACACCATATATTTT.